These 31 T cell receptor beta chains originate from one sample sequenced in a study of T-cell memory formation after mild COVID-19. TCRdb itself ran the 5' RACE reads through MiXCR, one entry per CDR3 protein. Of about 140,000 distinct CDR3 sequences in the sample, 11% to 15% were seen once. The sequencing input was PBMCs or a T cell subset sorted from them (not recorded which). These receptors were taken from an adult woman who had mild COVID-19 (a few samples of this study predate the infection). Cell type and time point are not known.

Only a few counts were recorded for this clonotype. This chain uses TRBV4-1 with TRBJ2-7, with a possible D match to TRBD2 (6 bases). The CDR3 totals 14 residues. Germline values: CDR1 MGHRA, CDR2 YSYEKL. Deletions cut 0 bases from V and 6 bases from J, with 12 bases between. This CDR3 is CASSQEDGGTEQYF. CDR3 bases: TGCGCCAGCAGCCAAGAAGATGGGGGGACCGAGCAGTACTTC.

This CDR3 is CASSWDLNPDEQYF. CDR3 nucleotides: TGTGCCAGCAGCTGGGACCTAAACCCGGACGAGCAGTACTTC. The chain uses TRBV7-9 and TRBJ2-7; D might be TRBD1 or TRBD2, each matching 5 bases. Trimming shortened V by 4 bases and J by 5 bases, and 15 bases separated the two germline ends. Germline V gives CDR1 SEHNR, CDR2 FQNEAQ (reference sequence). This CDR3 has 14 amino acids.

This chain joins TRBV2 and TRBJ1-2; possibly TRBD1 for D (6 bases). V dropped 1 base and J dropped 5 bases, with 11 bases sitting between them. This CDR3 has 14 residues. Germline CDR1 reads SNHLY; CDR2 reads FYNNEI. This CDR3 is CASSEGPRGYGYTF. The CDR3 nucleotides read TGTGCCAGCAGTGAAGGTCCCAGGGGTTATGGCTACACCTTC.

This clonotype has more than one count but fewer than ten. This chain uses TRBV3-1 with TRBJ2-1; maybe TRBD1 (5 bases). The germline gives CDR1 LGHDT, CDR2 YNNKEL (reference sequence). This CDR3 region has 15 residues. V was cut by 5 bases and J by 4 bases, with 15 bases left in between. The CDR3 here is CASSVTRAVYNEQFF. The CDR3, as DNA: TGTGCCAGCAGCGTTACCAGGGCCGTATACAATGAGCAGTTCTTC.

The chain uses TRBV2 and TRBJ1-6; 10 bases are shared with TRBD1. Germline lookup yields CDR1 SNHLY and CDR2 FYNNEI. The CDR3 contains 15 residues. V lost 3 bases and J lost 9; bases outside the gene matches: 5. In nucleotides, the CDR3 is TGTGCCAGCAGTGACGGACAGGGGGAAATTTCACCCCTCCACTTT. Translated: CASSDGQGEISPLHF.

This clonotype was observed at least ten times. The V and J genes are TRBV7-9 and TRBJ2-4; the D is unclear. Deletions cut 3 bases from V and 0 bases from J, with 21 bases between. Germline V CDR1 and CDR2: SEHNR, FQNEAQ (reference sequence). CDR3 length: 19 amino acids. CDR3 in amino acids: CASSLGRQEGDLAKNIQYF. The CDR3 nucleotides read TGTGCCAGCAGCTTGGGCCGGCAGGAAGGAGACTTAGCCAAAAACATTCAGTACTTC.

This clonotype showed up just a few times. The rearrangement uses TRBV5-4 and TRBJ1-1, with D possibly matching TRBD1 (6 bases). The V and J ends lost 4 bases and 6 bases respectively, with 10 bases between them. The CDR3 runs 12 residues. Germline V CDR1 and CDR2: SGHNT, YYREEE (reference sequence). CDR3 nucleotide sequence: TGTGCCAGCAGCGCTGAGGGGGCTGAAGCTTTCTTT. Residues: CASSAEGAEAFF. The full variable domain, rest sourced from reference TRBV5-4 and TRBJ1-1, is ETGVTQSPTHLIKTRGQQVTLRCSSQSGHNTVSWYQQALGQGPQFIFQYYREEENGRGNFPPRFSGLQFPNYSSELNVNALELDDSALYLCASSAEGAEAFFGQGTRLTVV.

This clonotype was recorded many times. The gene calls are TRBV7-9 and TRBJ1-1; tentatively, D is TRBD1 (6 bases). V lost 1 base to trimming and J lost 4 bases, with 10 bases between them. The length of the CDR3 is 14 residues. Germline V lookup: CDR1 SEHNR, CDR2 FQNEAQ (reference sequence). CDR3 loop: CASSLVGGRTEAFF. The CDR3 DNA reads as TGTGCCAGCAGCTTAGTGGGGGGGCGCACTGAAGCTTTCTTT.

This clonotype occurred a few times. The CDR3 bases are TGTGCCAGCAGTGATGGAGGGATTGGGGTCAATGAGCAGTTCTTC. Protein sequence: CASSDGGIGVNEQFF. J is TRBJ2-1 and V is TRBV2; a weak D match, TRBD2 (6 bases). CDR3 length equals 15 residues. V dropped 3 bases and J dropped 6 bases, with 15 bases sitting between them. Per the germline V gene, CDR1 is SNHLY and CDR2 is FYNNEI.

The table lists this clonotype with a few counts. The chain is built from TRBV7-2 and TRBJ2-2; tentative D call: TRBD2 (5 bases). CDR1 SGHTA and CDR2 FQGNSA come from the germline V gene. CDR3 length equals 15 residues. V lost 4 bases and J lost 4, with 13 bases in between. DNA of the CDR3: TGTGCCAGCAGCTCCCCCGGGGATACCACCGGGGAGCTGTTTTTT. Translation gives CASSSPGDTTGELFF.

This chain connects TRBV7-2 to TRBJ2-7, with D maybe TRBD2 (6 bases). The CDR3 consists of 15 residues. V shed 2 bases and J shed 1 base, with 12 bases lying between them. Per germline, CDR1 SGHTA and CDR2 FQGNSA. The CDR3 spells CASSLFLGLSYEQYF. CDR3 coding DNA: TGTGCCAGCAGCTTATTCCTCGGACTATCCTACGAGCAGTACTTC.

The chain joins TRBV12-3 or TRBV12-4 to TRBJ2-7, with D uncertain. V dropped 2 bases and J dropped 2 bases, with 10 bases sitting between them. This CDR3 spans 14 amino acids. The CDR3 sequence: CASSLMGSPYEQYF. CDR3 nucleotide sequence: TGTGCCAGCAGTTTAATGGGCAGCCCCTACGAGCAGTACTTC.

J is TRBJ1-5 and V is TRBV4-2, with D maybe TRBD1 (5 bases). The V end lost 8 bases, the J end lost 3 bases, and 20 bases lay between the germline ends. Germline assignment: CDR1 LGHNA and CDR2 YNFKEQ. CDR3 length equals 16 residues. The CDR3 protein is CASANSGGGDNQPQHF. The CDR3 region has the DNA TGTGCCAGCGCCAATTCGGGGGGGGGAGACAATCAGCCCCAGCATTTT.

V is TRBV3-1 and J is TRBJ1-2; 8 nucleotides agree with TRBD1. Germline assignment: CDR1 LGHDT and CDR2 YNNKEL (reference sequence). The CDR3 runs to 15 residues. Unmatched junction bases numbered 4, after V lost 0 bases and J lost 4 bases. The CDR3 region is CASSQESGGTYGYTF. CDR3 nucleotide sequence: TGTGCCAGCAGCCAAGAGTCAGGGGGCACCTATGGCTACACCTTC. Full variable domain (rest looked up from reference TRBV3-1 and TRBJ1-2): DTAVSQTPKYLVTQMGNDKSIKCEQNLGHDTMYWYKQDSKKFLKIMFSYNNKELIINETVPNRFSPKSPDKAHLNLHINSLELGDSAVYFCASSQESGGTYGYTFGSGTRLTVV.

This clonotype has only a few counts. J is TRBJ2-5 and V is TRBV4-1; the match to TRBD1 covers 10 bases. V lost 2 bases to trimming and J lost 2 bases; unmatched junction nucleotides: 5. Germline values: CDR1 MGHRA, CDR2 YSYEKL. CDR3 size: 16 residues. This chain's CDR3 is CASSQPGQGGQETQYF. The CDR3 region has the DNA TGCGCCAGCAGCCAACCTGGACAGGGGGGACAAGAGACCCAGTACTTC.

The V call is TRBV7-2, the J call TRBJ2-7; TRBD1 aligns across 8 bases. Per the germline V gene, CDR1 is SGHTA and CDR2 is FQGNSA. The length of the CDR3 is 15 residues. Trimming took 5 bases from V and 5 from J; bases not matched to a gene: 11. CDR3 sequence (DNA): TGTGCCAGCAGCGACCCCGGGACAGGCGTGGACGAGCAGTACTTC. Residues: CASSDPGTGVDEQYF.

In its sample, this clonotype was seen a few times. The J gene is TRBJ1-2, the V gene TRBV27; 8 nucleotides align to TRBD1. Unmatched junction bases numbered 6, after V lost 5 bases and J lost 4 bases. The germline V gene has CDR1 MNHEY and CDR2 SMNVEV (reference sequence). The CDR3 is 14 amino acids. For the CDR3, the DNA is TGTGCCAGCAGTGCGACAGGGGTCCCCTATGGCTACACCTTC. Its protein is CASSATGVPYGYTF.

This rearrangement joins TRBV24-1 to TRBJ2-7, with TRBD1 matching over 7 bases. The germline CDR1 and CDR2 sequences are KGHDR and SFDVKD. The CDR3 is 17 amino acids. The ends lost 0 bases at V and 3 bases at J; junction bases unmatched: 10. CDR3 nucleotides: TGTGCCACCAGTGATTTGCATGGTGGGACAGAGATCTACGAGCAGTACTTC. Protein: CATSDLHGGTEIYEQYF.

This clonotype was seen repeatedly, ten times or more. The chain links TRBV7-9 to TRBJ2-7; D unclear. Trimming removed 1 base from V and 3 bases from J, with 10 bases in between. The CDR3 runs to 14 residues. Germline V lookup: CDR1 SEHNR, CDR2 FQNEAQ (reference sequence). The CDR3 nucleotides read TGTGCCAGCAGCTTAGAAGGCAATAACTACGAGCAGTACTTC. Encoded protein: CASSLEGNNYEQYF.

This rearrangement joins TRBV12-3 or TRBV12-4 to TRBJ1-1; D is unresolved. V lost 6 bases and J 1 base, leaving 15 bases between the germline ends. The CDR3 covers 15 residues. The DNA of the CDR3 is TGTGCCAGCAGGCGACCAGGATTGGCGAACACTGAAGCTTTCTTT. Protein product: CASRRPGLANTEAFF.

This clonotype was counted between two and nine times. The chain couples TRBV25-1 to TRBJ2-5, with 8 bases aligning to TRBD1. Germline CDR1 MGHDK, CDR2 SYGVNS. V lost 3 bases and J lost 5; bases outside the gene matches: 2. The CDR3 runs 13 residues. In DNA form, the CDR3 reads TGTGCCAGCAGTGAGGACAGGGTGGAGACCCAGTACTTC. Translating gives CASSEDRVETQYF. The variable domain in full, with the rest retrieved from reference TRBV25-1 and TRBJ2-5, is EADIYQTPRYLVIGTGKKITLECSQTMGHDKMYWYQQDPGMELHLIHYSYGVNSTEKGDLSSESTVSRIRTEHFPLTLESARPSHTSQYLCASSEDRVETQYFGPGTRLLVL.

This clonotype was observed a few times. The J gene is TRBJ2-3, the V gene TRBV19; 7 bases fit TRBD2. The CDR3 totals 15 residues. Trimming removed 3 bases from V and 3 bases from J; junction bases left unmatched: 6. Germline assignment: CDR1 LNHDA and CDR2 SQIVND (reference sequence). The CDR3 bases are TGTGCCAGTAGTATGGCTAGCGGAACAACAGATACGCAGTATTTT. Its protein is CASSMASGTTDTQYF.

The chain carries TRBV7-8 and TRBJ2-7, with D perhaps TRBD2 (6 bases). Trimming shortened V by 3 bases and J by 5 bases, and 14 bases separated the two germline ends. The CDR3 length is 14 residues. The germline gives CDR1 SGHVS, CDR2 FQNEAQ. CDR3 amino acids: CASSLTSLPHEQYF. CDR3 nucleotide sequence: TGTGCCAGCAGCTTGACTAGTCTCCCCCACGAGCAGTACTTC.

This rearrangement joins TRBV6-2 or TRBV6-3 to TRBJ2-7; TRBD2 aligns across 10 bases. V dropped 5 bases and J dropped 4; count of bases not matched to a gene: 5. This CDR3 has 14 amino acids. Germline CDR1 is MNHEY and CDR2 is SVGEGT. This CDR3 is CASSPGTSEYEQYF. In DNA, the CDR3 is TGTGCCAGCAGTCCGGGGACTAGCGAATACGAGCAGTACTTC.

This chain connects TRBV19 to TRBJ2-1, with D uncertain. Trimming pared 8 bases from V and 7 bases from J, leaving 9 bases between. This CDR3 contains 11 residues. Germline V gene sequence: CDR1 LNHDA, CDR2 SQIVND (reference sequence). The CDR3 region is CASSVTNEQFF. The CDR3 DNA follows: TGTGCCAGTTCTGTCACAAATGAGCAGTTCTTC.

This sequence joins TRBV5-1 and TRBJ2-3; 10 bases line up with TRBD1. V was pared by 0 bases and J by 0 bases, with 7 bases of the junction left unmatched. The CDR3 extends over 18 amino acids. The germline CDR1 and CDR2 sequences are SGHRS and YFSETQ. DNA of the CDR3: TGCGCCAGCAGCTTGGGGGACAGGGGACTAAGTAGCACAGATACGCAGTATTTT. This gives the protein CASSLGDRGLSSTDTQYF.

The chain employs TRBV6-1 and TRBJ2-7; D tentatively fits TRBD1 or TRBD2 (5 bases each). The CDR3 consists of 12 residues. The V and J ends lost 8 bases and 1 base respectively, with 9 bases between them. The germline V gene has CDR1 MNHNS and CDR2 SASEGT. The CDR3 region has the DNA TGTGCCAGCCTGTGGGGGTCCTACGAGCAGTACTTC. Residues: CASLWGSYEQYF.

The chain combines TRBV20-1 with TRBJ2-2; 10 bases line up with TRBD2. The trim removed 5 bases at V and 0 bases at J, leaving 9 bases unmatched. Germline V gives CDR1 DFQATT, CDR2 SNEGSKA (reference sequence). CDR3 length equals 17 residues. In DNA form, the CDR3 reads TGCAGTGCTCTTTCTAGCGGGGGCCACGCGAACACCGGGGAGCTGTTTTTT. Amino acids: CSALSSGGHANTGELFF.

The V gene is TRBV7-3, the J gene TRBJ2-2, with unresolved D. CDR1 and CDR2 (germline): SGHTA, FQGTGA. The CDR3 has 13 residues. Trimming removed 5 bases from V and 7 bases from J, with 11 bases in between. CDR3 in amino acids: CASSPTPGGELFF. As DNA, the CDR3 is TGTGCCAGCAGCCCAACCCCAGGCGGGGAGCTGTTTTTT.

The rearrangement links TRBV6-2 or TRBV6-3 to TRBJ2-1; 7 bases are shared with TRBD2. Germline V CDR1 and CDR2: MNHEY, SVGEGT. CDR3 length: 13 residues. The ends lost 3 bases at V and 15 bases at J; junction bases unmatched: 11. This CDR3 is CASSYPPLGLPFF. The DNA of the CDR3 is TGTGCCAGCAGTTATCCCCCACTGGGACTACCGTTCTTC.

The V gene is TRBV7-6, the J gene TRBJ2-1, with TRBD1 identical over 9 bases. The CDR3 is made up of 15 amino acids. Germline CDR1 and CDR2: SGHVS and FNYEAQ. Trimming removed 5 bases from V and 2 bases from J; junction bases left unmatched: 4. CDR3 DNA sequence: TGTGCCAGCAGCCAGGGGACAGGGACCTACAATGAGCAGTTCTTC. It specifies CASSQGTGTYNEQFF.